The 5 T cell receptor beta chains listed next were all sequenced from one sample in a study of vaccination and CD4 T cells after COVID-19. The assay that was used to sequence DNA from cultured CD4+ T cells was the Oncomine TCR Beta short-read assay. MiXCR, applied by TCRdb to the PCR reads, yields one record per CDR3 protein. The table includes fewer than 25,000 distinct CDR3 sequences, approximately 40% detected once. Sample treatment: approximately 9-day PBMC culture with coronavirus spike peptide pools or control peptides (ViraFEST assay). No cognate antigen is known for these TCRs. The sample comprised CD4+ T cells from blood, cultured in vitro. Receptors originate from a human donor who had recovered from COVID-19.

The gene calls are TRBV15 and TRBJ2-1; 8 nucleotides align to TRBD2. J lost 10 bases, V lost 0 bases, and 11 bases had no gene match. The germline V gene has CDR1 LNHNV and CDR2 YYDKDF (reference sequence). The CDR3 extends over 16 amino acids. The DNA of the CDR3 is TGTGCCACCAGCAGAGATACGCTAGCGGGCGCCTGGGAGCAGTTCTTC. It encodes CATSRDTLAGAWEQFF. Filled out from reference TRBV15 and TRBJ2-1, the complete variable domain reads DAMVIQNPRYQVTQFGKPVTLSCSQTLNHNVMYWYQQKSSQAPKLLFHYYDKDFNNEADTPDNFQSRRPNTSFCFLDIRSPGLGDTAMYLCATSRDTLAGAWEQFFGPGTRLTVL.

The genes are TRBV2 and TRBJ2-1, with 9 bases aligning to TRBD2. The CDR3 contains 15 residues. V lost 4 bases, J lost 2 bases, and 3 bases stayed unmatched. Looked up from germline, CDR1 is SNHLY and CDR2 is FYNNEI. DNA of the CDR3: TGTGCCAGCAGTGTGGGACTAGCTGCCTACAATGAGCAGTTCTTC. It is translated as CASSVGLAAYNEQFF.

The chain couples TRBV19 to TRBJ2-1; perhaps TRBD1 as D (6 bases). CDR1 is LNHDA and CDR2 is SQIVND in the germline V gene (reference sequence). The CDR3 sequence is 14 residues long. Trimming took off 6 bases at V and 8 bases at J, with 17 bases between the two ends. The CDR3 spells CASRPLQGSDEQFF. CDR3 sequence (DNA): TGTGCCAGTAGGCCCCTACAGGGATCGGATGAGCAGTTCTTC.

The chain joins TRBV28 to TRBJ1-2, with 7 bases identical to TRBD1. The J segment lost 3 bases and the V segment lost 11 bases, leaving 9 bases of the junction unmatched. The germline CDR1 and CDR2 sequences are MDHEN and SYDVKM. This CDR3 comprises 13 residues. This CDR3 is CALQQGRHYGYTF. The CDR3 region has the DNA TGTGCCTTACAACAGGGGCGGCACTATGGCTACACCTTC.

This clonotype was counted between two and nine times. The chain employs TRBV7-2 and TRBJ2-3; D remains ambiguous. This CDR3 region has 12 residues. The germline gives CDR1 SGHTA, CDR2 FQGNSA. V lost 1 base, J lost 5 bases, and 4 bases lay in between. In DNA form, the CDR3 reads TGTGCCAGCAGCTTAGTGGGAGATACGCAGTATTTT. This translates into CASSLVGDTQYF.